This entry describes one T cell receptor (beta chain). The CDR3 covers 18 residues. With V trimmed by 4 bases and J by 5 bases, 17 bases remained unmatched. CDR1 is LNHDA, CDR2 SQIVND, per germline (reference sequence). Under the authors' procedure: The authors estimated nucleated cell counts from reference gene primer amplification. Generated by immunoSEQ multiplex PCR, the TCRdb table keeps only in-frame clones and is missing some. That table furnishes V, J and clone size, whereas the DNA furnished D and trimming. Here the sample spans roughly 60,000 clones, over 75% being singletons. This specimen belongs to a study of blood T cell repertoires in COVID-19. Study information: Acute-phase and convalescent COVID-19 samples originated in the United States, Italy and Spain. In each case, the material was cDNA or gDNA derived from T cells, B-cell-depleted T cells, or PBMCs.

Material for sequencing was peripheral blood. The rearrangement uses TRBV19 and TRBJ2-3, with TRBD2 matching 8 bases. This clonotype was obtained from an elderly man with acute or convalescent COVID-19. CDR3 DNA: TGTGCCAGTAGTAATTCAGCGGGAGCGAGTCCCACCCTAGATACGCAGTATTTT. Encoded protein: CASSNSAGASPTLDTQYF.